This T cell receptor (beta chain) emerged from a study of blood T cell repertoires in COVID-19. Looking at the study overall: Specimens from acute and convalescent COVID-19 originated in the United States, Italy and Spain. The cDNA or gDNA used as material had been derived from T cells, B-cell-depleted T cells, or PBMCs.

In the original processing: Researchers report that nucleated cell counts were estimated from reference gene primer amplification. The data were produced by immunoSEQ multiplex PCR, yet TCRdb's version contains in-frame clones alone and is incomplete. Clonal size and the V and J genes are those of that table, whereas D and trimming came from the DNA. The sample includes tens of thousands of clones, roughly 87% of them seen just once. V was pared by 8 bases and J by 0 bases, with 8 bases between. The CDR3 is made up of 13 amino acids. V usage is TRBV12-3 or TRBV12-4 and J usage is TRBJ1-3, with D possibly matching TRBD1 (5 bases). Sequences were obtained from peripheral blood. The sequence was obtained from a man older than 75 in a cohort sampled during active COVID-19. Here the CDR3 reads CASSQGSGNTIYF. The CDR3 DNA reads TGTGCCAGCTCCCAGGGCTCTGGAAACACCATATATTTT.